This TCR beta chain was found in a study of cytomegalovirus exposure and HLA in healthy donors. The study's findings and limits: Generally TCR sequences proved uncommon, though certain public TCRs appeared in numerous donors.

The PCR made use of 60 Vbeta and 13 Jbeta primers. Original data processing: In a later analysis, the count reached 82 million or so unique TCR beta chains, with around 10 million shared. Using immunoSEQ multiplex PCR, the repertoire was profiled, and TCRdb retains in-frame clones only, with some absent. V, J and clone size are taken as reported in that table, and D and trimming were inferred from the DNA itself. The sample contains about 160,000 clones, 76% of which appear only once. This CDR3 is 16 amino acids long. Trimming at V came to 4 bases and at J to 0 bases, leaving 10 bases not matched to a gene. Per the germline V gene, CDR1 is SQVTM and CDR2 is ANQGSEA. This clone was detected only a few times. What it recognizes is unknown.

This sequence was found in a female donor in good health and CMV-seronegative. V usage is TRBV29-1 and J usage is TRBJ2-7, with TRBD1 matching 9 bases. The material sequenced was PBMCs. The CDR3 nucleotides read TGCAGCGTTGTCTCCCGGGGGACAGGGAGCTCCTACGAGCAGTACTTC. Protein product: CSVVSRGTGSSYEQYF.